This entry concerns a single T cell receptor beta chain. Germline CDR1 and CDR2: DFQATT and SNEGSKA (reference sequence). The CDR3 has 14 amino acids. V lost 6 bases, J lost 4 bases, and 9 bases stayed unmatched. This sample stems from a study of Graves' ophthalmopathy and Graves' hyperthyroidism. For repertoire sequencing, the TCR beta CDR3 regions were amplified from RNA transcripts. The library came from an HTBI-primed first-round RT-PCR and a second-round multiplex PCR. MiXCR, applied by TCRdb to the multiplex PCR reads, yields one record per CDR3 protein. This sample yields 340,000 or so distinct CDR3 sequences, of which under 20% are seen a single time; 12% belongs to the top ten.

V is TRBV20-1 and J is TRBJ1-3, with 7 nucleotides matching TRBD1. This TCR came from an adult man with Graves' ophthalmopathy. The source material was peripheral blood. As DNA, the CDR3 is TGCAGTGCAAAGGACAGGTTGTCCGGAAACACCATATATTTT. As protein: CSAKDRLSGNTIYF.